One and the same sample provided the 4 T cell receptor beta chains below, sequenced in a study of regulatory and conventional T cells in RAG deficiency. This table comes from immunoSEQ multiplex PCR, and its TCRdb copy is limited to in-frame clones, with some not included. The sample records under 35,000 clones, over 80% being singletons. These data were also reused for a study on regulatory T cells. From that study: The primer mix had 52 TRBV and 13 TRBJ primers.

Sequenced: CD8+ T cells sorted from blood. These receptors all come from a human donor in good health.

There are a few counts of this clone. This chain's CDR3 is CASSSIGERDEQFF. CDR3 in DNA: TGTGCCAGCAGCTCAATCGGGGAAAGGGATGAGCAGTTCTTC. V and J are TRBV7-3 and TRBJ2-1; D is perhaps TRBD2 (5 bases). The CDR3 length is 14 residues. Germline V CDR1 and CDR2: SGHTA, FQGTGA. V was pared by 4 bases and J by 8 bases, with 15 bases between.

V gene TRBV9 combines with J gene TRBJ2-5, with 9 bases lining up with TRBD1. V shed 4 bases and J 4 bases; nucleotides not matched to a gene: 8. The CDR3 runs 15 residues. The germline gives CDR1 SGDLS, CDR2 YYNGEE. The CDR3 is CASSSKQGAVETQYF. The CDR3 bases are TGTGCCAGCAGCTCCAAACAGGGGGCCGTAGAGACCCAGTACTTC.

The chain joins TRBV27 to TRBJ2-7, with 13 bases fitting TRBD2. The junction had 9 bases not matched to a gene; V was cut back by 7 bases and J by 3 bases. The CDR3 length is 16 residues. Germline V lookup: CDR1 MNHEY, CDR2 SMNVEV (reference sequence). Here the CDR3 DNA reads TGTGCCAGCATGTGGACTAGCGGGAGCAATGACTACGAGCAGTACTTC. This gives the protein CASMWTSGSNDYEQYF.

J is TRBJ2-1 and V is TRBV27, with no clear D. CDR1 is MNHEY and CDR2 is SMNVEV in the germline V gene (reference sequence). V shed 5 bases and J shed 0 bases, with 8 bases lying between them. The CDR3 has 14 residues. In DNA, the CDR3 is TGTGCCAGCAGTGGCAGCAGCTCCTACAATGAGCAGTTCTTC. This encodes CASSGSSSYNEQFF.